This TCR beta chain originates from a study of T cells in Graves' hyperthyroidism and ophthalmopathy. This clonotype has just a few counts. There were TCR beta CDR3 regions amplified from RNA transcripts. The primer set for the first-round RT-PCR of the TCR CDR3 was HTBI. TCRdb itself ran the multiplex PCR reads through MiXCR, one entry per CDR3 protein. The sample yields approximately 870,000 distinct CDR3 sequences, around 38% seen once. Sequenced input: blood. The TCR sequence derives from a man younger than 35 with Graves' hyperthyroidism.

As DNA, the CDR3 is TGTGCCAGCAGCTTAAAGGGCTCCCTGGACGAGACCCAGTACTTC. Protein: CASSLKGSLDETQYF. This chain links TRBV7-3 with TRBJ2-5; D gene unclear. The V gene lost 1 base and the J gene lost 5 bases, with 14 bases spanning the gap. Germline assignment: CDR1 SGHTA and CDR2 FQGTGA. The CDR3 runs to 15 residues.